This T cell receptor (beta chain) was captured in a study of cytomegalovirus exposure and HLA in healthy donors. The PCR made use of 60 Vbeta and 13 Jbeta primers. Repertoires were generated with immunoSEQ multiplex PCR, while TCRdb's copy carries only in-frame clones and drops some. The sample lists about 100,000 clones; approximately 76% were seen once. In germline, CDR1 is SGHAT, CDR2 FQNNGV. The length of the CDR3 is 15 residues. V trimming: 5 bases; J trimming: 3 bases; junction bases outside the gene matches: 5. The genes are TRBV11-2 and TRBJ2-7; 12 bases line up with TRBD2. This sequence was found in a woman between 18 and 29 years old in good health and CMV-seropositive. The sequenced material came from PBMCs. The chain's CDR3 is CASSTGTSGLYEQYF. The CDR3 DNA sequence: TGTGCCAGCAGCACCGGGACTAGCGGGCTCTACGAGCAGTACTTC.